The 20 T cell receptor beta chains in this list originate from one sample, sequenced in a study of cytomegalovirus exposure and HLA in healthy donors. It was with 60 Vbeta and 13 Jbeta primers that the PCR ran. Some clones are missing from TCRdb's copy, which holds only in-frame ones; the method was immunoSEQ multiplex PCR. The sample includes about 190,000 clones, about 80% of them seen just once. Sequenced: PBMCs. These receptors came from a woman under 30 in good health and CMV-seropositive.

The chain employs TRBV9 and TRBJ2-3, with D maybe TRBD2 (6 bases). Trimming cost V 2 bases and J 5 bases, with 15 bases left between them. CDR3 length: 15 residues. Germline V lookup: CDR1 SGDLS, CDR2 YYNGEE. The CDR3 nucleotides are TGTGCCAGCAGCGTCGAGGGGACTTCGAAAGATACGCAGTATTTT. It codes for CASSVEGTSKDTQYF.

The genes are TRBV29-1 and TRBJ1-1, with D unresolved. Germline CDR1 reads SQVTM; CDR2 reads ANQGSEA. The germline V and J ends were trimmed by 6 bases and 0 bases, with 5 bases remaining between them. The CDR3 is made up of 11 amino acids. The CDR3 sequence: CSVQVNTEAFF. CDR3 DNA sequence: TGCAGCGTACAAGTGAACACTGAAGCTTTCTTT.

The chain employs TRBV12-1 and TRBJ1-4; TRBD1, the D gene given by the table, was not confirmed from the DNA. TRBV12-1 constitutes a pseudogene. The length of the CDR3 is 15 residues. The CDR3 protein is CASSFGGQANEKLFF. In DNA, the CDR3 is TGTGCCAGCAGCTTTGGGGGACAAGCTAATGAAAAACTGTTTTTT.

In its sample, this clone was seen a few times. The J gene is TRBJ2-7, the V gene TRBV9; a possible D gene is TRBD1 (5 bases). Trimming stripped 3 bases from V and 2 bases from J, with 12 bases between. Germline assignment: CDR1 SGDLS and CDR2 YYNGEE. The CDR3 is 14 amino acids. CDR3 DNA: TGTGCCAGCAGCGCTACGACAGATACCTACGAGCAGTACTTC. It translates to CASSATTDTYEQYF.

This chain uses TRBV19 with TRBJ1-5, with a possible D match to TRBD1 (5 bases). V lost 6 bases and J lost 3, with 12 bases in between. The CDR3 totals 14 residues. The germline V gene has CDR1 LNHDA and CDR2 SQIVND (reference sequence). In nucleotides, the CDR3 is TGTGCCAGTAGCCCCCGCGGGACCAATCAGCCCCAGCATTTT. Protein: CASSPRGTNQPQHF.

This clone was picked up one time. This rearrangement joins TRBV7-2 to TRBJ1-4; tentative D call: TRBD1 (5 bases). The CDR3 covers 14 residues. Trimming took off 5 bases at V and 7 bases at J, with 14 bases between the two ends. Germline V gene lookup returns CDR1 SGHTA and CDR2 FQGNSA. The CDR3 sequence: CASSPPGTPEKLFF. The CDR3 DNA is TGTGCCAGCAGCCCACCAGGGACTCCTGAAAAACTGTTTTTT.

V usage is TRBV7-9 and J usage is TRBJ2-1, with a weak D call TRBD2 (5 bases). The germline V and J ends were trimmed by 8 bases and 10 bases, with 15 bases remaining between them. CDR1 is SEHNR and CDR2 is FQNEAQ in the germline V gene (reference sequence). This CDR3 is built from 12 residues. CDR3 loop: CASLTTGGEQFF. DNA for the CDR3: TGTGCCAGCTTAACTACCGGCGGGGAGCAGTTCTTC.

This clone has more than one count but fewer than ten. The J gene is TRBJ2-2, the V gene TRBV5-4; D is unresolved. Germline CDR1 and CDR2: SGHNT and YYREEE (reference sequence). CDR3 length: 14 amino acids. V gave up 2 bases and J gave up 4 bases, with 9 bases separating them. The CDR3 DNA reads TGTGCCAGCAGCTTAGACATGACCACCGGGGAGCTGTTTTTT. It specifies CASSLDMTTGELFF.

The chain carries TRBV11-3 and TRBJ2-1; D might be TRBD2 (6 bases). V lost 1 base and J lost 2, with 6 bases in between. The CDR3 is made up of 14 amino acids. Germline V gives CDR1 SGHNT, CDR2 YENEEA. Here the CDR3 DNA reads TGTGCCAGCAGCTTAGTAGCGGCCTACAATGAGCAGTTCTTC. It encodes CASSLVAAYNEQFF.

The chain is built from TRBV21-1 and TRBJ2-7; the table assigns TRBD1, which was not confirmed against the DNA. TRBV21-1 corresponds to a pseudogene. The CDR3 has 17 residues. The chain's CDR3 is CASSKEGQGTGTYEQYV. The CDR3 coding sequence is TGTGCCAGCAGCAAAGAGGGACAGGGAACGGGGACCTACGAGCAGTACGTC.

The chain combines TRBV5-4 with TRBJ2-1, with D tentatively TRBD2 (6 bases). This CDR3 spans 15 amino acids. The ends were cut back, 1 base at V and 4 bases at J, with 12 bases in the middle. From germline, CDR1 is SGHNT and CDR2 YYREEE (reference sequence). This CDR3 is CASSLRGAHYNEQFF. The CDR3 DNA reads as TGTGCCAGCAGCTTGCGCGGGGCCCATTACAATGAGCAGTTCTTC.

This chain joins TRBV5-1 and TRBJ1-6, with D tentatively TRBD1 (5 bases). CDR3 length equals 14 residues. Trimming took 0 bases from V and 9 from J, leaving 10 bases between them. CDR1 is SGHRS, CDR2 YFSETQ, per germline. As DNA, the CDR3 is TGCGCCAGCAGCTTGGGGCAGGGTAGTTCACCCCTCCACTTT. Translated: CASSLGQGSSPLHF.

CDR3 nucleotide sequence: TGTGCCAGCAGCCAAGTCGTCCTAACCCCCCAGTATTTT. Translated: CASSQVVLTPQYF. This chain connects TRBV4-2 to TRBJ2-3; no clear D gene. Trimming removed 1 base from V and 12 bases from J, with 14 bases in between. Germline CDR1 is LGHNA and CDR2 is YNFKEQ. The CDR3 extends over 13 amino acids.

The DNA of the CDR3 is TGTGCCAGCAGCCCGACTAGTTGGGCAGATACGCAGTATTTT. This sequence encodes CASSPTSWADTQYF. V is TRBV11-3 and J is TRBJ2-3; D perhaps matches TRBD2 (6 bases). Trimming left V 5 bases short and J 4 bases short, with 13 bases between. Looked up from germline, CDR1 is SGHNT and CDR2 is YENEEA. CDR3 size: 14 residues.

The rearrangement links TRBV6-5 to TRBJ1-6; 8 bases are shared with TRBD1. Germline CDR1 MNHEY, CDR2 SVGAGI. V was clipped by 6 bases and J by 10 bases; unmatched bases: 8. This CDR3 has 14 amino acids. The CDR3 bases are TGTGCCAGCAGCGGACAGGGAACTGCCTCACCCCTCCACTTT. It encodes CASSGQGTASPLHF.

The chain uses TRBV2 and TRBJ1-2; D uncertain. From germline, CDR1 is SNHLY and CDR2 FYNNEI. The CDR3 consists of 15 residues. Between the trimmed V and J ends, which lost 2 bases and 4 bases, there was a span of 14 bases. For the CDR3, the DNA is TGTGCCAGCAGTGAAAAAGAGCTCTCGGGCTATGGCTACACCTTC. It codes for CASSEKELSGYGYTF.

V gene TRBV5-5 combines with J gene TRBJ2-3; 10 bases are shared with TRBD2. There are 16 residues in the CDR3. In germline, CDR1 is SGHKS, CDR2 YYEKEE (reference sequence). V dropped 1 base and J dropped 2; count of bases not matched to a gene: 4. The CDR3 nucleotides are TGTGCCAGCAGCTTGTCTAGCGGGGGCCTCACAGATACGCAGTATTTT. Translating gives CASSLSSGGLTDTQYF.

The V gene is TRBV18, the J gene TRBJ1-1; 8 bases match TRBD1. The CDR3 is 15 amino acids. The junction had 9 bases not matched to a gene; V was cut back by 6 bases and J by 3 bases. Germline V CDR1 and CDR2: KGHSH, LQKENI. The CDR3 coding sequence is TGTGCCAGCTCCCCAATCCAGGGGGCGGACACTGAAGCTTTCTTT. Its translation is CASSPIQGADTEAFF.

The chain uses TRBV19 and TRBJ1-6; D unclear. Per the germline V gene, CDR1 is LNHDA and CDR2 is SQIVND (reference sequence). V was shortened by 6 bases and J by 11 bases, with 17 bases between the two germline ends. The CDR3 is 14 residues long. In DNA form, the CDR3 reads TGTGCCAGTAGCCCAGTGGATCGAGGGACACCCCTCCACTTT. This encodes CASSPVDRGTPLHF.

This clone was detected only once. V gene TRBV5-1 combines with J gene TRBJ2-2; 10 bases are a match to TRBD2. The germline V gene has CDR1 SGHRS and CDR2 YFSETQ. Trimming took 3 bases from V and 0 from J; bases not matched to a gene: 2. This CDR3 has 16 residues. The CDR3 DNA reads as TGCGCCAGCAGCTGGACTAGCGGAGCGAACACCGGGGAGCTGTTTTTT. Its protein product is CASSWTSGANTGELFF.